One sample yielded the 27 T cell receptor beta chains listed below, sequenced in a study of early T cells in non-severe SARS-CoV-2 infection. TCRdb re-called the 5' RACE reads with MiXCR, one entry per CDR3 protein. Of around 83,000 distinct CDR3 sequences in the sample, around 9.3% were seen once. Here the sequenced sample was whole blood, taken at baseline. Receptor source: an adult who was a healthcare worker with PCR-confirmed SARS-CoV-2 infection or an uninfected control (not recorded which).

J is TRBJ2-7 and V is TRBV3-1; D is unresolved. Germline-derived CDR1 and CDR2 are LGHDT and YNNKEL (reference sequence). The CDR3 is 12 amino acids. V shed 5 bases and J shed 5 bases, with 10 bases lying between them. This CDR3 reads CASSDRFHEQYF. CDR3 bases: TGTGCCAGCAGCGACCGCTTCCACGAGCAGTACTTC.

This clonotype was seen at least ten times. The V and J genes are TRBV3-1 and TRBJ1-6; D unresolved. V lost 0 bases and J 8 bases, leaving 11 bases between the germline ends. In germline, CDR1 is LGHDT, CDR2 YNNKEL (reference sequence). The CDR3 loop spans 15 amino acids. The CDR3 region has the DNA TGTGCCAGCAGCCAAGAACGTGGGCTGCATTCACCCCTCCACTTT. Translated, it gives CASSQERGLHSPLHF. The variable domain in full, with the rest retrieved from reference TRBV3-1 and TRBJ1-6, is DTAVSQTPKYLVTQMGNDKSIKCEQNLGHDTMYWYKQDSKKFLKIMFSYNNKELIINETVPNRFSPKSPDKAHLNLHINSLELGDSAVYFCASSQERGLHSPLHFGNGTRLTVT.

The sample holds a few counts of this clonotype. This chain links TRBV25-1 with TRBJ2-2; 9 nucleotides line up with TRBD2. Trimming cost V 5 bases and J 4 bases; bases outside gene matches: 2. Per germline, CDR1 MGHDK and CDR2 SYGVNS. The CDR3 consists of 14 residues. CDR3 in amino acids: CASSSSGSTGELFF. The CDR3 region has the DNA TGTGCCAGCAGTAGTAGCGGGAGCACCGGGGAGCTGTTTTTT. The complete variable domain, with remaining parts taken from reference TRBV25-1 and TRBJ2-2, reads EADIYQTPRYLVIGTGKKITLECSQTMGHDKMYWYQQDPGMELHLIHYSYGVNSTEKGDLSSESTVSRIRTEHFPLTLESARPSHTSQYLCASSSSGSTGELFFGEGSRLTVL.

This clonotype appeared a few times. The chain has TRBV13 and TRBJ2-3; 11 bases fit TRBD2. CDR1 and CDR2 from the germline V gene are PRHDT and FYEKMQ (reference sequence). Trimming took 3 bases from V and 4 from J; bases not matched to a gene: 6. This CDR3 is 16 amino acids long. CDR3 sequence reads: CASSFLLAGVADTQYF. The CDR3 DNA follows: TGTGCCAGCAGCTTTTTACTAGCGGGAGTCGCAGATACGCAGTATTTT.

This clonotype was seen a few times. J is TRBJ2-3 and V is TRBV5-1, with D hard to call. Trimming pared 0 bases from V and 3 bases from J, leaving 8 bases between. Germline V gene data show CDR1 as SGHRS and CDR2 as YFSETQ. CDR3 length: 14 residues. CDR3 residues: CASSLEAATDTQYF. CDR3 in DNA: TGCGCCAGCAGCTTGGAGGCAGCTACAGATACGCAGTATTTT.

The table lists this clonotype with many counts. The chain links TRBV5-4 to TRBJ1-1; the D gene is possibly TRBD1 (5 bases). V lost 2 bases and J 8 bases, leaving 16 bases between the germline ends. Germline V gene sequence: CDR1 SGHNT, CDR2 YYREEE (reference sequence). This CDR3 spans 14 amino acids. For the CDR3, the DNA is TGTGCCAGCAGCTTCCCCGGGCAGGGAGGAGAAGCTTTCTTT. It codes for CASSFPGQGGEAFF.

CDR3 sequence reads: CASSVKERGRAYSDEQFF. CDR3 in DNA: TGTGCCAGCAGCGTCAAGGAGCGCGGGAGGGCCTATTCAGATGAGCAGTTCTTC. The chain combines TRBV9 with TRBJ2-1; TRBD2 aligns across 9 bases. The germline V gene encodes CDR1 SGDLS and CDR2 YYNGEE. V gave up 2 bases and J gave up 8 bases; unmatched junction bases: 17. The CDR3 covers 18 residues.

This clonotype was detected a few times. The chain joins TRBV27 to TRBJ2-7; TRBD1 matches at 9 bases. CDR1 is MNHEY, CDR2 SMNVEV, per germline (reference sequence). The CDR3 runs 16 residues. V dropped 5 bases and J dropped 0; count of bases not matched to a gene: 8. The DNA of the CDR3 is TGTGCCAGCAGTCCCGGGACAGGGAAAAGCTCCTACGAGCAGTACTTC. Translated, it gives CASSPGTGKSSYEQYF.

This clonotype was observed at least ten times. The rearrangement links TRBV20-1 to TRBJ2-1; 14 bases fit TRBD2. Germline V CDR1 and CDR2: DFQATT, SNEGSKA (reference sequence). J gave up 8 bases and V 6 bases, and 9 bases lay outside the gene matches. The CDR3 covers 15 residues. CDR3 loop: CSAWEGLAGADEQFF. The CDR3 coding sequence is TGCAGTGCCTGGGAGGGACTAGCGGGAGCGGATGAGCAGTTCTTC.

The chain joins TRBV20-1 to TRBJ2-7, with D possibly being TRBD2 (6 bases). CDR1 and CDR2 from the germline V gene are DFQATT and SNEGSKA (reference sequence). This CDR3 is built from 13 residues. Trimming removed 3 bases from V and 1 base from J, with 10 bases in between. CDR3 sequence reads: CSASHGGSYEQYF. For the CDR3, the DNA is TGCAGTGCTAGTCATGGGGGGTCCTACGAGCAGTACTTC.

The chain carries TRBV20-1 and TRBJ2-3, with D maybe TRBD2 (5 bases). V shed 3 bases and J shed 5 bases, with 12 bases lying between them. Germline CDR1 DFQATT, CDR2 SNEGSKA (reference sequence). The CDR3 is 13 residues long. The CDR3 DNA sequence: TGCAGTGCTAGGTGGGCTGGGAGAGATACGCAGTATTTT. This translates into CSARWAGRDTQYF.

Ten or more counts support this clonotype. The CDR3 DNA reads as TGTGCCAGCAGCGTAGCGGGAACTGAGCAGTTCTTC. Amino acid sequence: CASSVAGTEQFF. The chain has TRBV2 and TRBJ2-1; 8 nucleotides agree with TRBD2. Trimming at V came to 6 bases and at J to 9 bases, leaving 4 bases not matched to a gene. The germline gives CDR1 SNHLY, CDR2 FYNNEI. CDR3 length equals 12 residues.

By sample share, this clonotype is medium-sized. The chain carries TRBV11-2 and TRBJ2-1; 7 nucleotides line up with TRBD1. V shed 4 bases and J 7 bases; nucleotides not matched to a gene: 10. The CDR3 has 15 residues. CDR1 and CDR2 from the germline V gene are SGHAT and FQNNGV. The CDR3 bases are TGTGCCAGCAGCTGGGACCCGACAGGGATTAATGAGCAGTTCTTC. Amino acids: CASSWDPTGINEQFF.

This clonotype was picked up a small number of times. The gene calls are TRBV6-4 and TRBJ2-1; D is tentatively TRBD1 or TRBD2 (5 bases each). CDR3 size: 11 residues. Trimming cost V 3 bases and J 8 bases, with 5 bases left between them. CDR1 and CDR2 from the germline V gene are MRHNA and SNTAGT. In DNA form, the CDR3 reads TGTGCCAGCAGTGAGGGGGATGAGCAGTTCTTC. Its protein product is CASSEGDEQFF.

This clonotype was counted at least ten times. The V call is TRBV7-2, the J call TRBJ2-3; 12 nucleotides line up with TRBD2. Germline loops: CDR1 SGHTA, CDR2 FQGNSA. The CDR3 is 16 amino acids. Germline trimming cut 5 bases from V and 3 bases from J; bases unmatched to any gene: 6. CDR3 sequence reads: CASSPGLAGGTDTQYF. Here the CDR3 DNA reads TGTGCCAGCAGCCCCGGCCTAGCGGGAGGGACAGATACGCAGTATTTT. Full variable domain (missing parts from reference TRBV7-2 and TRBJ2-3): GAGVSQSPSNKVTEKGKDVELRCDPISGHTALYWYRQSLGQGLEFLIYFQGNSAPDKSGLPSDRFSAERTGGSVSTLTIQRTQQEDSAVYLCASSPGLAGGTDTQYFGPGTRLTVL.

The chain couples TRBV20-1 to TRBJ2-3, with 13 bases aligning to TRBD2. The CDR3 length is 17 residues. The junction had 9 bases not matched to a gene; V was cut back by 0 bases and J by 6 bases. Germline V gene data show CDR1 as DFQATT and CDR2 as SNEGSKA (reference sequence). This CDR3 reads CSARDLRTSGSMDTQYF. The CDR3 coding sequence is TGCAGTGCTAGAGACCTGCGGACTAGCGGGAGTATGGATACGCAGTATTTT.

This clonotype occurred a few times. The chain uses TRBV7-2 and TRBJ1-4; TRBD1 is a possible D gene (6 bases). V was clipped by 2 bases and J by 7 bases, with 8 bases between them. This CDR3 is built from 13 residues. Germline CDR1 SGHTA, CDR2 FQGNSA. DNA for the CDR3: TGTGCCAGCAGCTTAATGACAGGTGAAAAACTGTTTTTT. It encodes CASSLMTGEKLFF.

This clonotype showed up just a few times. The chain uses TRBV19 and TRBJ2-3; D may be TRBD1 (6 bases). The CDR3 loop spans 13 amino acids. The germline V gene encodes CDR1 LNHDA and CDR2 SQIVND (reference sequence). The V end lost 3 bases, the J end lost 7 bases, and 11 bases lay between the germline ends. The CDR3 reads CASSISRGNTQYF. In nucleotides, the CDR3 is TGTGCCAGTAGTATCAGCAGGGGAAATACGCAGTATTTT.

This clonotype was seen a handful of times. The chain carries TRBV11-3 and TRBJ1-2; D is undetermined. The length of the CDR3 is 16 residues. Germline V lookup: CDR1 SGHNT, CDR2 YENEEA. Trimming left V 4 bases short and J 4 bases short, with 19 bases between. The CDR3, as DNA: TGTGCCAGCAGCTCCTTAGCCCGGGGAGGTGGCTATGGCTACACCTTC. It yields the protein CASSSLARGGGYGYTF.

Only a few counts were recorded for this clonotype. CDR3 in DNA: TGTGCCAGCAGCCAGGGACAGGGTTACACTGAAGCTTTCTTT. Protein product: CASSQGQGYTEAFF. This sequence joins TRBV14 and TRBJ1-1, with 9 bases matching TRBD1. The V segment lost 3 bases and the J segment 3 bases; nucleotides outside the gene matches: 2. The CDR3 contains 14 residues. From germline, CDR1 is SGHDN and CDR2 FVKESK.

In this sample, this clonotype turned up many times. V is TRBV20-1 and J is TRBJ1-5, with unresolved D. Per germline, CDR1 DFQATT and CDR2 SNEGSKA (reference sequence). Trimming cost V 0 bases and J 6 bases, with 9 bases left between them. The CDR3 extends over 13 amino acids. CDR3 sequence reads: CSARDGPGQPQHF. The CDR3 coding sequence is TGCAGTGCTAGAGACGGGCCGGGTCAGCCCCAGCATTTT.

This clonotype occurred many times. The rearrangement links TRBV30 to TRBJ2-2; 8 bases match TRBD2. The germline V gene encodes CDR1 GTSNPN and CDR2 SVGIG (reference sequence). The CDR3 loop spans 13 amino acids. The J segment lost 3 bases and the V segment lost 7 bases, leaving 4 bases of the junction unmatched. In DNA form, the CDR3 reads TGTGCCTTTAGCGGGGCCTACACCGGGGAGCTGTTTTTT. Translating it yields CAFSGAYTGELFF. The variable domain in full, with the rest retrieved from reference TRBV30 and TRBJ2-2, is SQTIHQWPATLVQPVGSPLSLECTVEGTSNPNLYWYRQAAGRGLQLLFYSVGIGQISSEVPQNLSASRPQDRQFILSSKKLLLSDSGFYLCAFSGAYTGELFFGEGSRLTVL.

This clonotype has more than one count but fewer than ten. The chain uses TRBV28 and TRBJ1-1, with D perhaps matching TRBD1 (6 bases). V lost 6 bases and J lost 1, with 9 bases in between. In germline, CDR1 is MDHEN, CDR2 SYDVKM. The CDR3 loop spans 13 amino acids. CDR3 coding DNA: TGTGCCAGCAGCCAGGGGTGGAACACTGAAGCTTTCTTT. Its protein is CASSQGWNTEAFF.

The CDR3 DNA is TGCAGTGCTAGAGGGACTAGCGGGAGGGATCGGGATACGCAGTATTTT. Residues: CSARGTSGRDRDTQYF. The chain uses TRBV20-1 and TRBJ2-3; 15 bases agree with TRBD2. The CDR3 sequence is 16 residues long. Germline lookup yields CDR1 DFQATT and CDR2 SNEGSKA (reference sequence). Unmatched junction bases numbered 5, after V lost 1 base and J lost 6 bases.

The V and J genes are TRBV28 and TRBJ2-5; D may match TRBD1 or TRBD2 (6 bases each). Germline-derived CDR1 and CDR2 are MDHEN and SYDVKM. This CDR3 comprises 16 residues. V was clipped by 2 bases and J by 4 bases, with 17 bases between them. The CDR3 DNA reads TGTGCCAGCAGTTTAAGGCTGGGGGGCCGGGGAGAGACCCAGTACTTC. This gives the protein CASSLRLGGRGETQYF.

Many counts were recorded for this clonotype. The chain links TRBV5-6 to TRBJ1-2; 7 nucleotides agree with TRBD1. This CDR3 has 15 amino acids. The V gene end was trimmed by 2 bases and the J gene end by 1 base; junction bases not matched to a gene: 5. Germline V gives CDR1 SGHDT, CDR2 YYEEEE. CDR3 DNA sequence: TGTGCCAGCAGCTTCGACAGGGCGTTTAACTATGGCTACACCTTC. Residues: CASSFDRAFNYGYTF.

The table lists this clonotype with a few counts. The V gene is TRBV6-5, the J gene TRBJ1-5, with a weak D call TRBD1 (5 bases). Per the germline V gene, CDR1 is MNHEY and CDR2 is SVGAGI. There are 13 residues in the CDR3. Trimming stripped 0 bases from V and 9 bases from J, with 9 bases between. The CDR3 reads CASSYSGGGPQHF. CDR3 DNA: TGTGCCAGCAGTTACTCTGGGGGAGGGCCCCAGCATTTT.